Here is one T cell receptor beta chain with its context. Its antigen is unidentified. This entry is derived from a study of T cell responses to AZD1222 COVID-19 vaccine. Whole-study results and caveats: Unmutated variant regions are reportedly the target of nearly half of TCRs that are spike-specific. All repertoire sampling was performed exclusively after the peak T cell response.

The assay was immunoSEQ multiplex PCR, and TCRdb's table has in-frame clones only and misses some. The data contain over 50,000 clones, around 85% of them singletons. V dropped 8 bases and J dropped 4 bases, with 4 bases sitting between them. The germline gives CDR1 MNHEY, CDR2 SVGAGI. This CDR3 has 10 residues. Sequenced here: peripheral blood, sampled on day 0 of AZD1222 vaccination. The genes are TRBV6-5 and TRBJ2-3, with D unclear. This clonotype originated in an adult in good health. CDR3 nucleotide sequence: TGTGCCAGCTTTGCAGATACGCAGTATTTT. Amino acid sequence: CASFADTQYF.